This TCR beta chain was captured in a study of CD8+ T cells in alopecia areata. As for the study in general: Percentage of affected scalp area was the basis on which treated patients' severity was scored.

A single count supports this clone. The antigen remains unidentified. The J segment lost 7 bases and the V segment lost 7 bases, leaving 8 bases of the junction unmatched. The CDR3 covers 15 residues. Germline assignment: CDR1 SQVTM and CDR2 ANQGSEA. Whole-study results and caveats: Many expanded lesional clones persisted in scalp and blood during tofacitinib.

cDNA reverse transcribed from extracted RNA served as the sequencing template. Method: immunoSEQ multiplex PCR; TCRdb's copy keeps in-frame clones and lacks some. The sample lists approximately 210,000 clones; roughly two fifths were seen once. The sample's treatment: oral pan-JAK inhibitor, 5-10 mg twice daily. Alopecia areata patients provided lesional scalp punch biopsies and peripheral blood, both collected for the study. The chain combines TRBV29-1 with TRBJ2-1; 15 nucleotides align to TRBD2. The sample consisted of CD4+ T cells sorted from blood, taken around week 36, from a patient treated with tofacitinib. The origin of this receptor is a human donor with alopecia areata. The CDR3 DNA reads TGCAGCGCAGCCGGGACTAGCGGGAGGCTTAATGAGCAGTTCTTC. Its translation: CSAAGTSGRLNEQFF.